The clone carrying this T cell receptor beta chain was picked up a small number of times. Its target is unknown. TCRdb itself ran the 5' RACE reads through MiXCR, one entry per CDR3 protein. The sample shows under 350,000 distinct CDR3 sequences, 4.1% of them seen only once. The germline V gene has CDR1 DFQATT and CDR2 SNEGSKA (reference sequence). V shed 5 bases and J shed 7 bases, with 16 bases lying between them. The CDR3 consists of 13 residues. This sample stems from a study of T cells after yellow fever vaccination. Study-wide findings and caveats: One caveat is that FACS-sorted repertoires could contain abundant clonotypes contaminating from the bulk population. Just a small share of clonotypes turned up in the CD4 compartment as well as the CD8 compartment. Weaker, the secondary response peaked sooner, at day 5 versus 15. Detected again after the booster were most primary-vaccination clones, at 95% to 98% CD4 and approximately 85% CD8.

Sample: PBMCs, taken 5 days after the yellow fever booster vaccination. This sequence joins TRBV20-1 and TRBJ2-3; D is ambiguous. This clonotype was obtained from a man between 18 and 29 years old who received the YFV17D yellow fever vaccine. CDR3 residues: CSARRETPHTQYF. As DNA, the CDR3 is TGCAGTGCTCGAAGAGAGACTCCCCATACGCAGTATTTT.